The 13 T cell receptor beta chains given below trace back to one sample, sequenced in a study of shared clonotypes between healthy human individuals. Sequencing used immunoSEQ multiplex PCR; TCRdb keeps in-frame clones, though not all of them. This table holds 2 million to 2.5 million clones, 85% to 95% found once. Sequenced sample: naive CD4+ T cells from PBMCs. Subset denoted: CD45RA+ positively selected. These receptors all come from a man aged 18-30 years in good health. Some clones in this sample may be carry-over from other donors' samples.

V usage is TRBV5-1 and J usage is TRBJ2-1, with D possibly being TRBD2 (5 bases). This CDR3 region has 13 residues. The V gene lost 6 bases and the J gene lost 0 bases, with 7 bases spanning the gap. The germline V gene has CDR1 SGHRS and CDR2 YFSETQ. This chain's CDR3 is CASMAGSYNEQFF. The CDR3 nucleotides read TGCGCCAGCATGGCGGGCTCCTACAATGAGCAGTTCTTC.

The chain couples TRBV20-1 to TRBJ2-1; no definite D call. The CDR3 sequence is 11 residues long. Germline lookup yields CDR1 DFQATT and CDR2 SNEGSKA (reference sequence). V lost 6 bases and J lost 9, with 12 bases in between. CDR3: CSASRKAEQFF. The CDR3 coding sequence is TGCAGTGCCTCTAGGAAGGCTGAGCAGTTCTTC.

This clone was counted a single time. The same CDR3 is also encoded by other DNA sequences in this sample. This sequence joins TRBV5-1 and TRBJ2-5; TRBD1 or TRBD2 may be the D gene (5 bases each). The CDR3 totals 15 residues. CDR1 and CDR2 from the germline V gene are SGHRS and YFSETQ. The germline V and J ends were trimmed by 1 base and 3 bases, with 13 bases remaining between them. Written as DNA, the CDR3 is TGCGCCAGCAGCTTGTTAGGGACCAGAGAAGAGACCCAGTACTTC. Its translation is CASSLLGTREETQYF.

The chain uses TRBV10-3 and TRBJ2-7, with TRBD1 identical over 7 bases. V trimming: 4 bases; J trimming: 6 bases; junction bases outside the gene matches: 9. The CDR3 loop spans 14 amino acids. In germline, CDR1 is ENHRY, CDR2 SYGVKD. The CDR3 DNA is TGTGCCATCAGTGCCTACAGGGGTGGTGGCGAGCAGTACTTC. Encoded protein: CAISAYRGGGEQYF.

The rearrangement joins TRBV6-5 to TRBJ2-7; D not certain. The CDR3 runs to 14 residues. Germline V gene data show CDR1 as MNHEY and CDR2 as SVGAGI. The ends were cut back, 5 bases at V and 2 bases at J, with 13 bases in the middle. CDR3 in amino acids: CASSPSATTYEQYF. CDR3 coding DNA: TGTGCCAGCAGTCCCTCCGCTACGACCTACGAGCAGTACTTC.

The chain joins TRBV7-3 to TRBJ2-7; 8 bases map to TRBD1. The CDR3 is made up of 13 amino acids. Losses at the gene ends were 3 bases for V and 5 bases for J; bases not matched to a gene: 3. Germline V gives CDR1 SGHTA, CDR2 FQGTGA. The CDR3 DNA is TGTGCCAGCAGCTTGCTACAGGGGGACGAGCAGTACTTC. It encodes CASSLLQGDEQYF.

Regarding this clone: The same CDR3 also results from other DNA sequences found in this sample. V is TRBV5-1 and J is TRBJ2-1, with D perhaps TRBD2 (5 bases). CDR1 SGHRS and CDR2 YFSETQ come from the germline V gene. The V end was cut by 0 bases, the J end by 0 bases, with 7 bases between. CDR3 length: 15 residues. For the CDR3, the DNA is TGCGCCAGCAGCTTGGGGCGGGTCTCCTACAATGAGCAGTTCTTC. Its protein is CASSLGRVSYNEQFF.

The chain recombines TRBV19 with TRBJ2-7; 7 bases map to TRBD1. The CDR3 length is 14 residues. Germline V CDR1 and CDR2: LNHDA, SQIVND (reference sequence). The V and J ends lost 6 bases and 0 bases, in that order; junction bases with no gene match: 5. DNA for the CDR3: TGTGCCAGTAGGGCCCGACAGGGCTCCTACGAGCAGTACTTC. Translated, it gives CASRARQGSYEQYF.

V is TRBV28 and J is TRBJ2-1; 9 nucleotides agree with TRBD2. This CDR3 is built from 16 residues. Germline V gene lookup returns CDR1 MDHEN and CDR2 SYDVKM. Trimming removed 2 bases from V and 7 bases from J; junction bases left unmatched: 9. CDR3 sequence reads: CASSLRRASGINEQFF. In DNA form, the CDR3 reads TGTGCCAGCAGTTTAAGGCGGGCTAGCGGGATAAATGAGCAGTTCTTC.

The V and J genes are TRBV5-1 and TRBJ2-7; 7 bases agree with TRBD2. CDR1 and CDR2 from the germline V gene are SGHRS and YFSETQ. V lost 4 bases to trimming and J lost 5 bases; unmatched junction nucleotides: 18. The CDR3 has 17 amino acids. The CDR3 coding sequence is TGCGCCAGCAGCCCCGGTAGGGGAGGGCCTTTCGGCCACGAGCAGTACTTC. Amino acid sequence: CASSPGRGGPFGHEQYF.

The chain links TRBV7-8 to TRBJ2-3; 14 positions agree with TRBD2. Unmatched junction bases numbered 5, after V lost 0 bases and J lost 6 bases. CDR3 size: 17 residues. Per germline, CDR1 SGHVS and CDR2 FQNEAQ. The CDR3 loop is CASSLAEGLAGADTQYF. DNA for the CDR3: TGTGCCAGCAGCTTAGCGGAGGGACTAGCGGGAGCCGATACGCAGTATTTT.

Here the CDR3 reads CASSPATGTGFIGYTF. CDR3 nucleotides: TGTGCCAGCAGCCCGGCAACCGGGACAGGGTTCATTGGCTACACCTTC. This sequence joins TRBV7-2 and TRBJ1-2; 9 bases are a match to TRBD1. This CDR3 is 16 amino acids long. The germline gives CDR1 SGHTA, CDR2 FQGNSA. Trimming removed 5 bases from V and 7 bases from J; junction bases left unmatched: 14.

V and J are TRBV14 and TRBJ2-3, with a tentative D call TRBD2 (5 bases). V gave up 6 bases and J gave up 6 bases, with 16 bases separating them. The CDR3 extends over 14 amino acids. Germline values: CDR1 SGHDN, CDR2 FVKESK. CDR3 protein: CASSVTGWSDTQYF. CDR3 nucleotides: TGTGCCAGCAGTGTAACGGGATGGTCCGATACGCAGTATTTT.